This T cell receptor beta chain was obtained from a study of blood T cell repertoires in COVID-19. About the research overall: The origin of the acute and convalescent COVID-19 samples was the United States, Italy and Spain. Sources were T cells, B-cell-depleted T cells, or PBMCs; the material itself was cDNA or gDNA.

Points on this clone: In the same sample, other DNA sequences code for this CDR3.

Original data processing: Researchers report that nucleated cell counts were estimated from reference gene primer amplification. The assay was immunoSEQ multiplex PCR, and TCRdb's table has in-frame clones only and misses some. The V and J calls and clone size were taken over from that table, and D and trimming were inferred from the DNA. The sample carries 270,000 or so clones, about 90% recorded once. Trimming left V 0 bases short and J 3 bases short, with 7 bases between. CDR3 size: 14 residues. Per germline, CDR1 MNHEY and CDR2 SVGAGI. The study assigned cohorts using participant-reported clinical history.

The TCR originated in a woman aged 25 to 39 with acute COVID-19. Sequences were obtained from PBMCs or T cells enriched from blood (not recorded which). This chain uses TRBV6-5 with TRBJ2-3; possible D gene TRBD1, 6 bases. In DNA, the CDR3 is TGTGCCAGCAGTTACTCGACAGGTACAGATACGCAGTATTTT. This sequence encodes CASSYSTGTDTQYF.